These T cell receptor beta chains were read from a single sample in a study of shared clonotypes between healthy human individuals. Libraries were prepared by immunoSEQ multiplex PCR; TCRdb keeps only in-frame clonotypes and omits some of them. This table has 1,400,000 or so clones, 98% appearing once. The material sequenced was naive CD4+ T cells sorted from blood. Source of these receptors: a man aged 25 to 40 in good health. Each CDR3 is given with its conserved first and last residue. D genes are given only for firm matches. Some rows mark clone size as missing; the rest say once, few, many or name a class of expanded clone.

D gene: NA
J gene: TRBJ1-5
clone size: NA
V gene: TRBV28
CDR3 protein: CASSLSTGSQPQHF
CDR3 DNA: TGTGCCAGCAGTTTAAGTACAGGCAGTCAGCCCCAGCATTTT

D gene: TRBD2
J gene: TRBJ2-5
clone size: NA
V gene: TRBV4-2
CDR3 protein: CASSPRTSASETQYF
CDR3 DNA: TGTGCCAGCAGCCCACGGACTAGCGCCTCCGAGACCCAGTACTTC

D gene: NA
J gene: TRBJ1-5
clone size: NA
V gene: TRBV6-6
CDR3 protein: CASNPRQLSNQPQHF
CDR3 DNA: TGTGCCAGCAACCCGAGACAGTTAAGCAATCAGCCCCAGCATTTT

D gene: NA
J gene: TRBJ1-1
clone size: NA
V gene: TRBV4-2
CDR3 protein: CASSQGDRNTEAFF
CDR3 DNA: TGTGCCAGCAGCCAAGGAGACAGGAACACTGAAGCTTTCTTT

D gene: NA
J gene: TRBJ1-1
clone size: NA
V gene: TRBV19
CDR3 protein: CASSLENRENTEAFF
CDR3 DNA: TGTGCCAGTAGTTTAGAAAACAGGGAGAACACTGAAGCTTTCTTT

D gene: TRBD2
J gene: TRBJ2-7
clone size: once
V gene: TRBV11-3
CDR3 protein: CASSPSAGNEQYF
CDR3 DNA: TGTGCCAGCAGCCCCTCAGCGGGAAACGAGCAGTACTTC

D gene: NA
J gene: TRBJ1-3
clone size: NA
V gene: TRBV18
CDR3 protein: CASSQDLFSGNTIYF
CDR3 DNA: TGTGCCAGCTCCCAAGACCTGTTCTCTGGAAACACCATATATTTT

D gene: NA
J gene: TRBJ1-1
clone size: NA
V gene: TRBV5-6
CDR3 protein: CASSFEGHQNTEAFF
CDR3 DNA: TGTGCCAGCAGCTTCGAGGGGCATCAGAACACTGAAGCTTTCTTT

D gene: NA
J gene: TRBJ2-2
clone size: NA
V gene: TRBV5-8
CDR3 protein: CASSLNIGANTGELFF
CDR3 DNA: TGTGCCAGCAGCTTGAATATAGGGGCGAACACCGGGGAGCTGTTTTTT

D gene: NA
J gene: TRBJ2-7
clone size: NA
V gene: TRBV27
CDR3 protein: CASSLGFRDGVFYEQYF
CDR3 DNA: TGTGCCAGCAGTTTAGGGTTCAGGGATGGGGTTTTCTACGAGCAGTACTTC

D gene: TRBD2
J gene: TRBJ2-1
clone size: NA
V gene: TRBV9
CDR3 protein: CASSEGGGSYNEQFF
CDR3 DNA: TGTGCCAGCAGCGAGGGAGGCGGGAGCTACAATGAGCAGTTCTTC

D gene: TRBD1
J gene: TRBJ2-3
clone size: NA
V gene: TRBV7-7
CDR3 protein: CASSLGAGGTDTQYF
CDR3 DNA: TGTGCCAGCAGCTTAGGGGCAGGGGGAACAGATACGCAGTATTTT

D gene: NA
J gene: TRBJ1-2
clone size: NA
V gene: TRBV25-1
CDR3 protein: CASSEFGSYGYTF
CDR3 DNA: TGTGCCAGCAGTGAATTTGGAAGCTATGGCTACACCTTC

D gene: NA
J gene: TRBJ2-7
clone size: once
V gene: TRBV11-2
CDR3 protein: CASSSGRAEQYF
CDR3 DNA: TGTGCCAGCAGCTCCGGGCGTGCCGAGCAGTACTTC

D gene: TRBD2
J gene: TRBJ2-3
clone size: NA
V gene: TRBV13
CDR3 protein: CASNSMGLAGTDTQYF
CDR3 DNA: TGTGCCAGCAACTCGATGGGACTAGCGGGCACAGATACGCAGTATTTT

D gene: NA
J gene: TRBJ2-3
clone size: NA
V gene: TRBV15
CDR3 protein: CATSSLSGVTDTQYF
CDR3 DNA: TGTGCCACCAGCAGCCTTAGCGGTGTCACAGATACGCAGTATTTT

D gene: NA
J gene: TRBJ2-2
clone size: NA
V gene: TRBV7-3
CDR3 protein: CASSFLGGGELFF
CDR3 DNA: TGTGCCAGCAGCTTTCTTGGAGGCGGGGAGCTGTTTTTT

D gene: NA
J gene: TRBJ1-5
clone size: NA
V gene: TRBV5-1
CDR3 protein: CASSPEGDQPQHF
CDR3 DNA: TGCGCCAGCAGCCCGGAGGGGGATCAGCCCCAGCATTTT

D gene: TRBD1
J gene: TRBJ1-1
clone size: NA
V gene: TRBV19
CDR3 protein: CASSSGQGTEAFF
CDR3 DNA: TGTGCCAGTAGTTCGGGACAGGGGACTGAAGCTTTCTTT

D gene: TRBD1
J gene: TRBJ1-2
clone size: NA
V gene: TRBV7-2
CDR3 protein: CASSFRTGHGYTF
CDR3 DNA: TGTGCCAGCAGCTTTAGGACAGGTCATGGCTACACCTTC

D gene: TRBD1
J gene: TRBJ2-7
clone size: NA
V gene: TRBV7-2
CDR3 protein: CASSPDRDSYEQYF
CDR3 DNA: TGTGCCAGCAGCCCGGACAGGGACTCCTACGAGCAGTACTTC

D gene: TRBD1
J gene: TRBJ1-4
clone size: once
V gene: TRBV28
CDR3 protein: CASTRTGVSAKLFF
CDR3 DNA: TGTGCCAGCACCCGGACAGGAGTTTCTGCAAAACTGTTTTTT

D gene: NA
J gene: TRBJ2-1
clone size: NA
V gene: TRBV28
CDR3 protein: CASSELVYNEQFF
CDR3 DNA: TGTGCCAGCAGTGAATTGGTATACAATGAGCAGTTCTTC

D gene: TRBD1
J gene: TRBJ2-1
clone size: NA
V gene: TRBV6-1
CDR3 protein: CASRPGQSLYNEQFF
CDR3 DNA: TGTGCCAGCAGGCCGGGACAGAGCCTTTACAATGAGCAGTTCTTC

D gene: TRBD2
J gene: TRBJ2-3
clone size: NA
V gene: TRBV5-4
CDR3 protein: CASSLELAGAGNTQYF
CDR3 DNA: TGTGCCAGCAGCTTGGAACTAGCGGGAGCCGGGAATACGCAGTATTTT

D gene: TRBD2
J gene: TRBJ2-5
clone size: NA
V gene: TRBV5-1
CDR3 protein: CASSFNGLGTETQYF
CDR3 DNA: TGCGCCAGCAGCTTTAATGGACTAGGAACTGAGACCCAGTACTTC

D gene: TRBD1
J gene: TRBJ1-5
clone size: NA
V gene: TRBV27
CDR3 protein: CASSPRQGLGNQPQHF
CDR3 DNA: TGTGCCAGCAGTCCAAGACAGGGGTTGGGCAATCAGCCCCAGCATTTT

D gene: NA
J gene: TRBJ1-2
clone size: NA
V gene: TRBV5-6
CDR3 protein: CASSQRRGRDDYGYTF
CDR3 DNA: TGTGCCAGCAGCCAAAGAAGGGGACGGGACGACTATGGCTACACCTTC

D gene: NA
J gene: TRBJ2-5
clone size: NA
V gene: TRBV18
CDR3 protein: CASSPPRRTALQETQYF
CDR3 DNA: TGTGCCAGCTCACCACCGAGGAGGACAGCCCTCCAAGAGACCCAGTACTTC

D gene: NA
J gene: TRBJ2-5
clone size: NA
V gene: TRBV5-6
CDR3 protein: CASSLLGVGEETQYF
CDR3 DNA: TGTGCCAGCAGCTTGTTGGGAGTGGGGGAAGAGACCCAGTACTTC

D gene: NA
J gene: TRBJ2-7
clone size: NA
V gene: TRBV5-6
CDR3 protein: CASSLELASSEQYF
CDR3 DNA: TGTGCCAGCAGCTTGGAGCTAGCGTCTTCCGAGCAGTACTTC

D gene: TRBD2
J gene: TRBJ2-3
clone size: NA
V gene: TRBV7-2
CDR3 protein: CASRSGLAGTTDTQYF
CDR3 DNA: TGTGCCAGCAGGTCTGGGCTAGCGGGAACCACAGATACGCAGTATTTT

D gene: NA
J gene: TRBJ2-3
clone size: NA
V gene: TRBV29-1
CDR3 protein: CSVDMTSDTQYF
CDR3 DNA: TGCAGCGTTGACATGACCTCAGATACGCAGTATTTT

D gene: TRBD2
J gene: TRBJ2-4
clone size: NA
V gene: TRBV10-3
CDR3 protein: CAISDPGLAGGPAKNIQYF
CDR3 DNA: TGTGCCATCAGTGATCCGGGACTAGCGGGAGGGCCCGCCAAAAACATTCAGTACTTC

D gene: NA
J gene: TRBJ2-1
clone size: NA
V gene: TRBV29-1
CDR3 protein: CSVEKQGMGSYNEQFF
CDR3 DNA: TGCAGCGTTGAAAAACAGGGAATGGGCTCCTACAATGAGCAGTTCTTC

D gene: TRBD2
J gene: TRBJ2-2
clone size: NA
V gene: TRBV5-1
CDR3 protein: CASSLGTSGWTGELFF
CDR3 DNA: TGCGCCAGCAGCTTGGGGACTAGCGGGTGGACCGGGGAGCTGTTTTTT

D gene: NA
J gene: TRBJ2-5
clone size: NA
V gene: TRBV19
CDR3 protein: CASSAGQFGETQYF
CDR3 DNA: TGTGCCAGTAGTGCAGGACAGTTCGGGGAGACCCAGTACTTC

D gene: TRBD2
J gene: TRBJ2-3
clone size: NA
V gene: TRBV6-5
CDR3 protein: CASSWTSGREADTQYF
CDR3 DNA: TGTGCCAGCAGTTGGACTAGCGGGAGGGAGGCAGATACGCAGTATTTT

D gene: NA
J gene: TRBJ2-1
clone size: NA
V gene: TRBV18
CDR3 protein: CASSPLQTTYEQFF
CDR3 DNA: TGTGCCAGCTCACCACTTCAGACTACCTATGAGCAGTTCTTC

D gene: NA
J gene: TRBJ2-2
clone size: NA
V gene: TRBV10-1
CDR3 protein: CASSEGTTNTGELFF
CDR3 DNA: TGCGCCAGCAGTGAGGGGACCACAAACACCGGGGAGCTGTTTTTT

D gene: NA
J gene: TRBJ2-7
clone size: NA
V gene: TRBV18
CDR3 protein: CASSPGSGSSYEQYF
CDR3 DNA: TGTGCCAGCTCACCCGGTTCAGGGTCCTCCTACGAGCAGTACTTC

D gene: NA
J gene: TRBJ1-1
clone size: NA
V gene: TRBV18
CDR3 protein: CASSPHSGADTEAFF
CDR3 DNA: TGTGCCAGCTCACCCCATTCAGGGGCGGACACTGAAGCTTTCTTT

D gene: TRBD2
J gene: TRBJ2-2
clone size: NA
V gene: TRBV28
CDR3 protein: CASRGSGANTGELFF
CDR3 DNA: TGTGCCAGCAGGGGTAGCGGGGCGAACACCGGGGAGCTGTTTTTT

D gene: NA
J gene: TRBJ2-4
clone size: NA
V gene: TRBV10-1
CDR3 protein: CASSESGSLLAKNIQYF
CDR3 DNA: TGCGCCAGCAGTGAGTCTGGGAGTCTGCTAGCCAAAAACATTCAGTACTTC

D gene: TRBD1
J gene: TRBJ1-2
clone size: NA
V gene: TRBV18
CDR3 protein: CASSRDRGVDFHGYTF
CDR3 DNA: TGTGCCAGCTCACGGGACAGAGGGGTAGATTTCCATGGCTACACCTTC

D gene: NA
J gene: TRBJ2-6
clone size: NA
V gene: TRBV25-1
CDR3 protein: CASSEVTGRGSGANVLTF
CDR3 DNA: TGTGCCAGCAGTGAAGTAACAGGGCGGGGCTCTGGGGCCAACGTCCTGACTTTC

D gene: NA
J gene: TRBJ2-7
clone size: NA
V gene: TRBV18
CDR3 protein: CASSPMTGHSSVEQYF
CDR3 DNA: TGTGCCAGCTCACCGATGACGGGACACAGCTCGGTCGAGCAGTACTTC

D gene: NA
J gene: TRBJ2-1
clone size: NA
V gene: TRBV18
CDR3 protein: CASSPVGGEQFF
CDR3 DNA: TGTGCCAGCTCACCAGTTGGGGGTGAGCAGTTCTTC

D gene: NA
J gene: TRBJ1-1
clone size: NA
V gene: TRBV12-5
CDR3 protein: CASAVDSLPDTEAFF
CDR3 DNA: TGTGCTAGTGCCGTGGACAGCCTACCGGACACTGAAGCTTTCTTT

D gene: NA
J gene: TRBJ2-3
clone size: NA
V gene: TRBV9
CDR3 protein: CASSVRLTDTQYF
CDR3 DNA: TGTGCCAGCAGCGTCAGGCTTACAGATACGCAGTATTTT

D gene: TRBD1
J gene: TRBJ1-2
clone size: NA
V gene: TRBV29-1
CDR3 protein: CSVSGTGFPNHGYTF
CDR3 DNA: TGCAGCGTTTCCGGGACAGGATTTCCCAATCATGGCTACACCTTC

D gene: NA
J gene: TRBJ2-7
clone size: NA
V gene: TRBV6-5
CDR3 protein: CASSYGRAYEQYF
CDR3 DNA: TGTGCCAGCAGTTACGGCCGAGCCTACGAGCAGTACTTC

D gene: TRBD2
J gene: TRBJ2-1
clone size: NA
V gene: TRBV11-2
CDR3 protein: CASSFREWLAGDNEQFF
CDR3 DNA: TGTGCCAGCAGCTTTAGGGAGTGGCTAGCGGGGGACAATGAGCAGTTCTTC